The entry below describes one T cell receptor (beta chain). Authors' processing steps: Amplification of reference gene primers was used by the study to estimate nucleated cell counts. Data came from immunoSEQ multiplex PCR; TCRdb stores just in-frame clones and leaves some out. That table is the source of V, J and clone size, and D and trimming were worked out from the DNA. The sample has hundreds of thousands of clones, 85% seen once. The data originate from a study of blood T cell repertoires in COVID-19. About the research overall: Samples taken during acute and convalescent COVID-19 were collected in the United States, Italy and Spain. PBMCs, B-cell-depleted T cells, or T cells were the source of the cDNA or gDNA that made up the material.

The CDR3 runs to 15 residues. With 2 bases clipped from V and 2 bases from J, the junction kept 5 bases outside the gene matches. CDR1 and CDR2 (germline): LGHDT, YNNKEL (reference sequence). Material for sequencing was peripheral blood. This TCR was recovered from a man aged 50-60 years with active or convalescent COVID-19. V usage is TRBV3-1 (or the pseudogene TRBV3-2) and J usage is TRBJ1-1; 7 bases line up with TRBD1. CDR3 sequence: CASSQPTGPNTEAFF. In DNA form, the CDR3 reads TGTGCCAGCAGCCAACCGACAGGGCCCAACACTGAAGCTTTCTTT.